This T cell receptor delta chain derives from a study of γδ T cells in repeated Plasmodium falciparum infection. Turning to the study itself: Timepoints: baseline, immediately before selected infections, and 21 days after every infection.

Vgamma9/Vdelta2+ and Vdelta2-negative gammadelta T cells were flow-sorted from PBMC for bulk sequencing. Unmatched junction bases numbered 8, after V lost 2 bases and J lost 4 bases. The CDR3 covers 16 residues. Germline CDR1 GEAIGNYY, CDR2 EKD. As regards this clone: The antigen remains unidentified. TCRdb's protein, taken from a much larger clone, differs from this DNA's translation at residues 5 and 11, likely owing to a read error; the protein displayed comes from the DNA.

Findings of the study overall: Vdelta2-negative gammadelta repertoires appeared less diverse and less shared in Malian than Australian children.

TCRdb called clones from the multiplex PCR reads again using CATT. The profile shows tens of thousands of delta-chain clones, 0.95% to 1% of them singletons. Sequencing was performed on gamma-delta T cells from blood. J is TRDJ1 and V is TRDV2; 11 bases are a match to TRDD3. This clonotype originated in a pool of human donors (malaria-infected and uninfected, not separated). The CDR3 spells CACDIGLLGDIDKLIF. As DNA, the CDR3 is TGTGCCTGTGACATCGGACTACTGGGGGATATCGATAAACTCATCTTT.